The 23 T cell receptor beta chains in this list originate from one sample, sequenced in a study of blood T cells in healthy people across ages. Combining a sample-barcoded 5' primer with a J-beta primer mix, a second PCR ran for roughly 7 to 11 cycles. TCRdb reprocessed the 5' RACE reads with MiXCR, giving one entry per CDR3 protein. The sample records over 500,000 distinct CDR3 sequences, 25% to 35% being singletons. These data were also reused for a study on T cells of mothers and their children.

Source material: blood. These receptors were taken from a boy aged 2 to 10 in good health.

The chain is built from TRBV7-3 and TRBJ2-1; the D gene is possibly TRBD2 (6 bases). The DNA end is more similar to TRBJ2-5, so the J call may be wrong. The CDR3 is 14 amino acids. Germline V gene lookup returns CDR1 SGHTA and CDR2 FQGTGA. In DNA, the CDR3 is TGTGCCAGCAGCCCCTACGGGGGTGGAGAGACCCAGTACTTC. This translates into CASSPYGGGETQYF.

This chain uses TRBV2 with TRBJ2-1; 8 nucleotides line up with TRBD1. Germline V gene sequence: CDR1 SNHLY, CDR2 FYNNEI. CDR3 length equals 13 residues. Trimming at V came to 8 bases and at J to 8 bases, leaving 8 bases not matched to a gene. The CDR3 DNA reads as TGTGCCAGCGGGGGCAGGGGGCAGGATGAGCAGTTCTTC. It codes for CASGGRGQDEQFF.

This clonotype has a handful of counts. V and J are TRBV27 and TRBJ2-5, with D uncertain. The J call may be wrong; the DNA end is better matched by TRBJ2-1. Looked up from germline, CDR1 is MNHEY and CDR2 is SMNVEV (reference sequence). This CDR3 has 13 amino acids. CDR3 bases: TGTGCCAGCAGTTTATCAGATAGCAATGAGCAGTTCTTC. Amino acids: CASSLSDSNEQFF.

This clonotype was counted a single time. The chain combines TRBV4-2 with TRBJ2-7, with 11 nucleotides matching TRBD2. Trimming removed 1 base from V and 3 bases from J; junction bases left unmatched: 8. The CDR3 contains 17 residues. CDR1 LGHNA and CDR2 YNFKEQ come from the germline V gene. CDR3 sequence: CASSQGLAGGQIYEQYF. In DNA form, the CDR3 reads TGTGCCAGCAGCCAAGGCCTAGCGGGGGGCCAAATCTACGAGCAGTACTTC.

As DNA, the CDR3 is TGTGCCACCAGTGACCTGACAGGTCCCCAGCATTTT. Its translation is CATSDLTGPQHF. The J gene is TRBJ1-5, the V gene TRBV24-1; D perhaps matches TRBD1 (6 bases). Germline V gives CDR1 KGHDR, CDR2 SFDVKD. CDR3 size: 12 residues. The germline V and J ends were trimmed by 4 bases and 10 bases, with 10 bases remaining between them.

The chain links TRBV7-2 to TRBJ2-2; TRBD2 matches 9 bases. Germline values: CDR1 SGHTA, CDR2 FQGNSA. The CDR3 spans 17 residues. V trimming: 4 bases; J trimming: 3 bases; junction bases outside the gene matches: 9. The DNA of the CDR3 is TGTGCCAGCAGCTCGCTCGCCGGGACTAGCTACACCGGGGAGCTGTTTTTT. Translation gives CASSSLAGTSYTGELFF. Full variable domain (remainder filled in from reference TRBV7-2 and TRBJ2-2): GAGVSQSPSNKVTEKGKDVELRCDPISGHTALYWYRQSLGQGLEFLIYFQGNSAPDKSGLPSDRFSAERTGGSVSTLTIQRTQQEDSAVYLCASSSLAGTSYTGELFFGEGSRLTVL.

V is TRBV11-3 and J is TRBJ2-7, with D possibly TRBD2 on 6 matching bases. This CDR3 has 14 amino acids. The V and J ends lost 5 bases and 0 bases respectively, with 11 bases between them. Germline V gene data show CDR1 as SGHNT and CDR2 as YENEEA. Written as DNA, the CDR3 is TGTGCCAGCAGCCCTGGACTATTCTCCTACGAGCAGTACTTC. Its protein is CASSPGLFSYEQYF. Looking up the rest from reference TRBV11-3 and TRBJ2-7 gives the full variable domain: EAGVVQSPRYKIIEKKQPVAFWCNPISGHNTLYWYLQNLGQGPELLIRYENEEAVDDSQLPKDRFSAERLKGVDSTLKIQPAELGDSAVYLCASSPGLFSYEQYFGPGTRLTVT.

This clonotype was picked up a small number of times. V and J are TRBV6-7 and TRBJ2-1, with 10 nucleotides matching TRBD2. TRBV6-7 counts as an open reading frame of uncertain function. The V segment lost 2 bases and the J segment 5 bases; nucleotides outside the gene matches: 3. The CDR3 runs 15 residues. CDR3: CASSYGLAADNEQFF. In DNA form, the CDR3 reads TGTGCCAGCAGTTACGGACTAGCGGCTGACAATGAGCAGTTCTTC.

The V call is TRBV7-7, the J call TRBJ2-7; 7 bases are a match to TRBD1. The CDR3 has 15 amino acids. Germline V gives CDR1 SSHAT, CDR2 FNYEAQ (reference sequence). Unmatched junction bases numbered 10, after V lost 5 bases and J lost 3 bases. The CDR3 bases are TGTGCCAGCAGCCCTAGGGAACAGGGGAGCTACGAGCAGTACTTC. Protein product: CASSPREQGSYEQYF. The complete variable domain, with remaining parts taken from reference TRBV7-7 and TRBJ2-7, reads GAGVSQSPRYKVTKRGQDVTLRCDPISSHATLYWYQQALGQGPEFLTYFNYEAQPDKSGLPSDRFSAERPEGSISTLTIQRTEQRDSAMYRCASSPREQGSYEQYFGPGTRLTVT.

This clonotype was detected only a few times. The V and J genes are TRBV20-1 and TRBJ2-2; no firm D call. The CDR3 is 13 residues long. Germline CDR1 and CDR2: DFQATT and SNEGSKA (reference sequence). The ends were cut back, 4 bases at V and 0 bases at J, with 6 bases in the middle. CDR3 loop: CSATFTNTGELFF. The CDR3 nucleotides are TGCAGTGCTACCTTTACGAACACCGGGGAGCTGTTTTTT.

The J gene is TRBJ1-2, the V gene TRBV7-9, with no clear D. The CDR3 sequence is 12 residues long. Germline CDR1 SEHNR, CDR2 FQNEAQ (reference sequence). V was shortened by 5 bases and J by 4 bases, with 8 bases between the two germline ends. CDR3 protein: CASSLLGYGYTF. CDR3 DNA: TGTGCCAGCAGCCTCCTGGGCTATGGCTACACCTTC. Full variable domain (remainder filled in from reference TRBV7-9 and TRBJ1-2): DTGVSQNPRHKITKRGQNVTFRCDPISEHNRLYWYRQTLGQGPEFLTYFQNEAQLEKSRLLSDRFSAERPKGSFSTLEIQRTEQGDSAMYLCASSLLGYGYTFGSGTRLTVV.

The J gene is TRBJ2-7, the V gene TRBV27, with TRBD2 identical over 7 bases. V was clipped by 9 bases and J by 4 bases; unmatched bases: 9. Germline V CDR1 and CDR2: MNHEY, SMNVEV (reference sequence). This CDR3 is built from 13 residues. The CDR3 is CASQQAGDYEQYF. CDR3 bases: TGTGCCAGTCAACAGGCGGGGGATTACGAGCAGTACTTC.

The V and J genes are TRBV10-3 and TRBJ2-2, with a weak D call TRBD1 (5 bases). V was cut by 2 bases and J by 5 bases, with 12 bases left in between. The CDR3 runs to 15 residues. The V gene's germline CDR1 is ENHRY and CDR2 SYGVKD. CDR3 coding DNA: TGTGCCATCAGTGAGGGGGCCCTGAAAACCGGGGAGCTGTTTTTT. It encodes CAISEGALKTGELFF.

This clonotype showed up just a few times. The rearrangement links TRBV10-1 to TRBJ2-5; perhaps TRBD1 as D (6 bases). V gave up 10 bases and J gave up 5 bases, with 8 bases separating them. This CDR3 region has 10 residues. The germline gives CDR1 WNHNN, CDR2 SYGVQD (reference sequence). Here the CDR3 reads CAKQGETQYF. The CDR3 region has the DNA TGCGCCAAGCAGGGGGAGACCCAGTACTTC.

The V call is TRBV12-3 or TRBV12-4, the J call TRBJ2-7; 12 bases match TRBD2. The CDR3 length is 15 residues. V was pared by 9 bases and J by 0 bases, with 6 bases of the junction left unmatched. DNA for the CDR3: TGTGCCAGTGGGACTAGCGGGTTCAGCTCCTACGAGCAGTACTTC. Its translation: CASGTSGFSSYEQYF.

CDR3 bases: TGCGCCAGCAGCTTGTGGATGTCGGTGGAGGGATTAGGAGGCGGCTACACCTTC. As protein: CASSLWMSVEGLGGGYTF. The rearrangement joins TRBV5-1 to TRBJ1-2; D not certain. This CDR3 is 18 amino acids long. Germline CDR1 SGHRS, CDR2 YFSETQ. V dropped 1 base and J dropped 8 bases, with 27 bases sitting between them. Full variable domain (outside the CDR3, taken from reference TRBV5-1 and TRBJ1-2): KAGVTQTPRYLIKTRGQQVTLSCSPISGHRSVSWYQQTPGQGLQFLFEYFSETQRNKGNFPGRFSGRQFSNSRSEMNVSTLELGDSALYLCASSLWMSVEGLGGGYTFGSGTRLTVV.

In its sample, this clonotype was seen a few times. V gene TRBV5-1 combines with J gene TRBJ1-5; D is unclear. V was trimmed by 3 bases and J by 7 bases, leaving 8 bases between them. Per germline, CDR1 SGHRS and CDR2 YFSETQ. The CDR3 covers 12 residues. The CDR3 here is CASSYDGQPQHF. CDR3 nucleotide sequence: TGCGCCAGCAGCTACGACGGGCAGCCCCAGCATTTT.

The chain combines TRBV6-1 with TRBJ1-3; TRBD1 matches 8 bases. V trimming: 6 bases; J trimming: 2 bases; junction bases outside the gene matches: 6. Germline CDR1 is MNHNS and CDR2 is SASEGT. The CDR3 loop spans 15 amino acids. The CDR3 coding sequence is TGTGCCAGCAGCAGGACAGGGTTTACTGGAAACACCATATATTTT. As protein: CASSRTGFTGNTIYF.

This clonotype was detected only a few times. The chain combines TRBV7-3 with TRBJ2-6; D is unclear. V lost 1 base and J 4 bases, leaving 2 bases between the germline ends. In germline, CDR1 is SGHTA, CDR2 FQGTGA. The CDR3 extends over 13 amino acids. The CDR3 nucleotides read TGTGCCAGCAGCTTAATGGGGGCCAACGTCCTGACTTTC. Amino acid sequence: CASSLMGANVLTF.

The sample holds a few counts of this clonotype. This chain links TRBV20-1 with TRBJ2-5; D may be TRBD1 (5 bases). The CDR3 runs to 13 residues. Per the germline V gene, CDR1 is DFQATT and CDR2 is SNEGSKA (reference sequence). Trimming stripped 0 bases from V and 5 bases from J, with 10 bases between. The CDR3: CSAREAGRETQYF. The CDR3 nucleotides read TGCAGTGCTAGAGAGGCAGGGCGCGAGACCCAGTACTTC.

This clonotype was counted between two and nine times. This sequence joins TRBV7-2 and TRBJ2-5; the D call may be TRBD1 or TRBD2 (7 bases each). Trimming took off 2 bases at V and 1 base at J, with 14 bases between the two ends. The length of the CDR3 is 16 residues. Germline V gene sequence: CDR1 SGHTA, CDR2 FQGNSA. The CDR3 spells CASSLSGGGIQETQYF. The CDR3 nucleotides are TGTGCCAGCAGCTTATCAGGGGGGGGCATCCAAGAGACCCAGTACTTC. Variable domain in full (rest from reference TRBV7-2 and TRBJ2-5): GAGVSQSPSNKVTEKGKDVELRCDPISGHTALYWYRQSLGQGLEFLIYFQGNSAPDKSGLPSDRFSAERTGGSVSTLTIQRTQQEDSAVYLCASSLSGGGIQETQYFGPGTRLLVL.

This clonotype was recorded only once. The chain recombines TRBV7-9 with TRBJ1-4; 9 bases align to TRBD1. Looked up from germline, CDR1 is SEHNR and CDR2 is FQNEAQ (reference sequence). CDR3 length: 16 amino acids. With 4 bases clipped from V and 6 bases from J, the junction kept 9 bases outside the gene matches. CDR3 sequence reads: CASSYLPGQGDEKLFF. CDR3 DNA: TGTGCCAGCAGCTATCTACCGGGACAGGGCGATGAAAAACTGTTTTTT.

The V call is TRBV29-1, the J call TRBJ1-1; D gene ambiguous. This CDR3 comprises 12 residues. Trimming stripped 5 bases from V and 0 bases from J, with 7 bases between. Looked up from germline, CDR1 is SQVTM and CDR2 is ANQGSEA. The CDR3 bases are TGCAGCGTTAACTTTTTGAACACTGAAGCTTTCTTT. This encodes CSVNFLNTEAFF.